This T cell receptor beta chain was obtained from a study of T-cell memory formation after mild COVID-19. TCR alpha and TCR beta cDNA libraries with sample barcodes and UMIs came from 5'RACE using constant-segment primers. TCRdb redid the calling of the 5' RACE reads with MiXCR, one entry per CDR3 protein. The sample records roughly 500,000 distinct CDR3 sequences, 20% being singletons. This clonotype was observed a handful of times. The CDR3 is 13 residues long. V was shortened by 5 bases and J by 4 bases, with 13 bases between the two germline ends. Germline CDR1 is SGDLS and CDR2 is YYNGEE. The chain is built from TRBV9 and TRBJ2-7; D is ambiguous. Sequencing was carried out using PBMCs or a T cell subset sorted from them (not recorded which). This sequence originates from an adult woman who had mild COVID-19 (a few samples of this study predate the infection). Cell type and time point are not known. The CDR3 coding sequence is TGTGCCAGCAGTCATGGACCACTGTACGAGCAGTACTTC. Translation gives CASSHGPLYEQYF.